This T cell receptor (beta chain) was captured by sequencing in a study of T cell changes during pregnancy in multiple sclerosis. The CDR3 runs 16 residues. Germline CDR1 and CDR2: SNHLY and FYNNEI. The V segment lost 7 bases and the J segment 2 bases; nucleotides outside the gene matches: 14. The repertoire was sequenced with immunoSEQ multiplex PCR; TCRdb's copy has only in-frame clones and lacks some. The sample has 35,000 or so clones, 91% seen once; the top ten hold approximately 3%. The input for sequencing was CD4+ T cells from peripheral blood mononuclear cells, taken in the third trimester of pregnancy. The genes are TRBV2 and TRBJ2-7; 7 positions agree with TRBD2. This sequence was found in a female donor in good health, enrolled as a control in a pregnancy study. The CDR3 loop reads CASTPPSSGITYEQYF. The CDR3 bases are TGTGCCAGCACGCCCCCTTCTAGCGGCATTACCTACGAGCAGTACTTC.